One sample yielded the 29 T cell receptor beta chains listed below, sequenced in a study of cytomegalovirus exposure and HLA in healthy donors. In the PCR, 60 Vbeta and 13 Jbeta primers were used. Sequencing was performed with immunoSEQ multiplex PCR; in TCRdb, only in-frame clones are kept and a portion is missing. The sample includes 120,000 or so clones, around four fifths of them seen just once. The sequencing input was PBMCs. The receptors come from a man aged 30 to 45 in good health and CMV-seropositive.

This clone was observed once. The rearrangement links TRBV27 to TRBJ1-6; D is undetermined. Germline V gene lookup returns CDR1 MNHEY and CDR2 SMNVEV (reference sequence). CDR3 length: 15 residues. Trimming shortened V by 2 bases and J by 8 bases, and 13 bases separated the two germline ends. CDR3 nucleotide sequence: TGTGCCAGCAGTTTAGCGGGGTTCTTGTATTCACCCCTCCACTTT. Its translation is CASSLAGFLYSPLHF.

The CDR3 sequence is CASSLEGSGGETQYF. The CDR3 DNA follows: TGTGCCAGCAGCTTAGAGGGTAGCGGGGGGGAGACCCAGTACTTC. The chain uses TRBV7-6 and TRBJ2-5, with TRBD2 identical over 10 bases. This CDR3 has 15 residues. Trimming cost V 1 base and J 5 bases; bases outside gene matches: 4. CDR1 and CDR2 from the germline V gene are SGHVS and FNYEAQ.

This chain uses TRBV29-1 with TRBJ2-3; D is ambiguous. Germline CDR1 reads SQVTM; CDR2 reads ANQGSEA. There are 12 residues in the CDR3. V was pared by 4 bases and J by 4 bases, with 9 bases between. As DNA, the CDR3 is TGCAGCGTTGTCGGAACAGCAGATACGCAGTATTTT. Translated, it gives CSVVGTADTQYF.

This chain connects TRBV10-3 to TRBJ2-3; D gene uncertain. CDR1 and CDR2 (germline): ENHRY, SYGVKD. V was shortened by 0 bases and J by 4 bases, with 2 bases between the two germline ends. This CDR3 is built from 12 residues. The CDR3, as DNA: TGTGCCATCAGTGAGTCCTCAGATACGCAGTATTTT. It is translated as CAISESSDTQYF.

This sequence joins TRBV5-1 and TRBJ2-7; D uncertain. Between the trimmed V and J ends, which lost 2 bases and 3 bases, there was a span of 15 bases. The CDR3 is 15 residues long. CDR1 is SGHRS, CDR2 YFSETQ, per germline. The CDR3 DNA reads TGCGCCAGCAGCTTTCTACGCGAGGTTGGCTACGAGCAGTACTTC. Its translation is CASSFLREVGYEQYF.

This clone was recorded a few times. V is TRBV6-5 and J is TRBJ2-7; weak D call: TRBD1 (5 bases). CDR3 size: 14 residues. Germline CDR1 is MNHEY and CDR2 is SVGAGI. The V and J ends lost 0 bases and 3 bases respectively, with 9 bases between them. The CDR3 nucleotides are TGTGCCAGCAGTTACTCCGACAGAATCTACGAGCAGTACTTC. This translates into CASSYSDRIYEQYF.

The chain is built from TRBV11-3 and TRBJ2-5; 7 bases are a match to TRBD2. From germline, CDR1 is SGHNT and CDR2 YENEEA. The CDR3 covers 13 residues. The ends lost 2 bases at V and 3 bases at J; junction bases unmatched: 0. CDR3 in DNA: TGTGCCAGCAGCTTACGGGGGGAAGAGACCCAGTACTTC. Amino acid sequence: CASSLRGEETQYF. Full variable domain (remainder filled in from reference TRBV11-3 and TRBJ2-5): EAGVVQSPRYKIIEKKQPVAFWCNPISGHNTLYWYLQNLGQGPELLIRYENEEAVDDSQLPKDRFSAERLKGVDSTLKIQPAELGDSAVYLCASSLRGEETQYFGPGTRLLVL.

The chain carries TRBV29-1 and TRBJ1-2, with 7 bases identical to TRBD1. V was clipped by 2 bases and J by 2 bases; unmatched bases: 5. This CDR3 is 14 amino acids long. The germline CDR1 and CDR2 sequences are SQVTM and ANQGSEA. CDR3 coding DNA: TGCAGCGTTGAAAATCTGGGACAGAACTATGGCTACACCTTC. As protein: CSVENLGQNYGYTF.

Remarks on this clone: This sample also contains other DNA sequences that code for the same CDR3. This rearrangement joins TRBV7-9 to TRBJ1-6; D unclear. Germline V lookup: CDR1 SEHNR, CDR2 FQNEAQ (reference sequence). V lost 1 base to trimming and J lost 4 bases, with 5 bases between them. This CDR3 has 14 amino acids. This chain's CDR3 is CASSLEQYNSPLHF. CDR3 bases: TGTGCCAGCAGCTTAGAACAGTATAATTCACCCCTCCACTTT.

This sequence joins TRBV6-1 and TRBJ2-1, with 9 bases matching TRBD2. After removal of 6 bases from V and 5 bases from J, the junction contained 2 bases not matched to a gene. This CDR3 is 13 amino acids long. Germline-derived CDR1 and CDR2 are MNHNS and SASEGT. DNA for the CDR3: TGTGCCAGCAGGGCTAGCGGGGACAATGAGCAGTTCTTC. Amino acids: CASRASGDNEQFF.

The CDR3 here is CASSPSGGPTDTQYF. The DNA of the CDR3 is TGTGCCAGCAGTCCTAGCGGGGGGCCGACGGATACGCAGTATTTT. The rearrangement joins TRBV7-2 to TRBJ2-3, with TRBD2 matching 11 bases. CDR1 is SGHTA, CDR2 FQGNSA, per germline. The CDR3 spans 15 residues. V lost 6 bases and J lost 6; bases outside the gene matches: 8.

The CDR3 region is CASSLTGGGQETQYF. In DNA, the CDR3 is TGTGCCAGCAGCTTAACGGGCGGGGGACAAGAGACCCAGTACTTC. V is TRBV7-3 and J is TRBJ2-5; 7 positions match TRBD2. CDR1 is SGHTA, CDR2 FQGTGA, per germline. J gave up 2 bases and V 0 bases, and 3 bases lay outside the gene matches. The CDR3 extends over 15 amino acids. The full variable domain, rest sourced from reference TRBV7-3 and TRBJ2-5, is GAGVSQTPSNKVTEKGKYVELRCDPISGHTALYWYRQSLGQGPEFLIYFQGTGAADDSGLPNDRFFAVRPEGSVSTLKIQRTERGDSAVYLCASSLTGGGQETQYFGPGTRLLVL.

This clone was detected once. This chain connects TRBV30 to TRBJ1-6, with D uncertain. CDR3 length: 14 amino acids. Trimming pared 1 base from V and 10 bases from J, leaving 14 bases between. Germline V gives CDR1 GTSNPN, CDR2 SVGIG (reference sequence). The CDR3 protein is CAWSGGHDLSPLHF. CDR3 coding DNA: TGTGCCTGGAGTGGAGGGCACGACCTCTCACCCCTCCACTTT.

The chain recombines TRBV19 with TRBJ2-2; D ambiguous. Trimming removed 4 bases at V and 6 bases at J, with 3 bases between. Germline V gene data show CDR1 as LNHDA and CDR2 as SQIVND (reference sequence). CDR3 length equals 11 residues. In DNA, the CDR3 is TGTGCCAGTAGTAACTCCGGGGAGCTGTTTTTT. This gives the protein CASSNSGELFF.

The chain couples TRBV5-5 to TRBJ2-3, with D perhaps matching TRBD1 (5 bases). The CDR3 is 15 amino acids. The germline V and J ends were trimmed by 2 bases and 2 bases, with 12 bases remaining between them. Germline CDR1 is SGHKS and CDR2 is YYEKEE (reference sequence). CDR3 nucleotide sequence: TGTGCCAGCAGCTTTTTAACAGGACCCACAGATACGCAGTATTTT. Translated: CASSFLTGPTDTQYF. Full variable domain (rest looked up from reference TRBV5-5 and TRBJ2-3): DAGVTQSPTHLIKTRGQQVTLRCSPISGHKSVSWYQQVLGQGPQFIFQYYEKEERGRGNFPDRFSARQFPNYSSELNVNALLLGDSALYLCASSFLTGPTDTQYFGPGTRLTVL.

V is TRBV6-1 and J is TRBJ2-1, with D possibly TRBD2 on 6 matching bases. Germline V CDR1 and CDR2: MNHNS, SASEGT. Trimming shortened V by 4 bases and J by 3 bases, and 16 bases separated the two germline ends. The CDR3 is 16 amino acids. CDR3 amino acids: CASSGTSQDYYNEQFF. DNA for the CDR3: TGTGCCAGCAGTGGAACATCACAGGACTACTACAATGAGCAGTTCTTC.

The chain recombines TRBV19 with TRBJ1-5, with 8 bases lining up with TRBD1. The CDR3 loop spans 14 amino acids. Trimming took 5 bases from V and 4 from J; bases not matched to a gene: 4. Germline assignment: CDR1 LNHDA and CDR2 SQIVND (reference sequence). CDR3 residues: CASSLRGRNQPQHF. As DNA, the CDR3 is TGTGCCAGTAGTCTCAGGGGGCGGAATCAGCCCCAGCATTTT. The full variable domain, completed using reference TRBV19 and TRBJ1-5, is DGGITQSPKYLFRKEGQNVTLSCEQNLNHDAMYWYRQDPGQGLRLIYYSQIVNDFQKGDIAEGYSVSREKKESFPLTVTSAQKNPTAFYLCASSLRGRNQPQHFGDGTRLSIL.

V is TRBV7-2 and J is TRBJ2-3; 8 nucleotides align to TRBD2. V shed 5 bases and J 0 bases; nucleotides not matched to a gene: 4. Germline CDR1 is SGHTA and CDR2 is FQGNSA. The CDR3 consists of 15 residues. CDR3 region: CASSAGGLSTDTQYF. CDR3 DNA: TGTGCCAGCAGCGCGGGGGGACTAAGCACAGATACGCAGTATTTT.

The chain links TRBV10-1 to TRBJ2-7, with TRBD1 matching over 11 bases. From germline, CDR1 is WNHNN and CDR2 SYGVQD (reference sequence). V gave up 0 bases and J gave up 6 bases; unmatched junction bases: 1. CDR3 length: 14 residues. The CDR3 DNA is TGCGCCAGCAGTGAGTCGGGGACAGGGGGCGAGCAGTACTTC. This encodes CASSESGTGGEQYF.

Many counts were recorded for this clone. V gene TRBV5-1 combines with J gene TRBJ1-2; TRBD1 matches 7 bases. The trim removed 0 bases at V and 6 bases at J, leaving 11 bases unmatched. This CDR3 is built from 16 residues. The germline V gene encodes CDR1 SGHRS and CDR2 YFSETQ. The CDR3 bases are TGCGCCAGCAGCTTGGGAGTGGTAGACAGGGAAAATGGCTACACCTTC. Protein: CASSLGVVDRENGYTF.

This chain uses TRBV30 with TRBJ2-3; weak D call: TRBD2 (7 bases). V lost 3 bases and J 4 bases, leaving 23 bases between the germline ends. The CDR3 is 17 residues long. The germline V gene has CDR1 GTSNPN and CDR2 SVGIG (reference sequence). The CDR3 DNA is TGTGCCTGGAGCGCCGGGGAGGGAGGGGGGCTCGCAGATACGCAGTATTTT. This sequence encodes CAWSAGEGGGLADTQYF.

This clone has just one count. The chain has TRBV5-1 and TRBJ1-4; D remains ambiguous. V dropped 0 bases and J dropped 3 bases, with 12 bases sitting between them. The CDR3 totals 16 residues. Looked up from germline, CDR1 is SGHRS and CDR2 is YFSETQ. The CDR3 sequence: CASSLGKDLANEKLFF. The CDR3 DNA is TGCGCCAGCAGCTTGGGGAAGGACTTGGCTAATGAAAAACTGTTTTTT.

V gene TRBV2 combines with J gene TRBJ1-2; D might be TRBD1 (6 bases). The germline V and J ends were trimmed by 6 bases and 1 base, with 9 bases remaining between them. Germline V gene lookup returns CDR1 SNHLY and CDR2 FYNNEI. The CDR3 is 13 residues long. CDR3 residues: CASRKDSNYGYTF. The DNA for the CDR3 is TGTGCCAGCAGAAAGGACAGTAACTATGGCTACACCTTC.

The chain has TRBV4-1 and TRBJ2-5; 12 nucleotides line up with TRBD2. Germline values: CDR1 MGHRA, CDR2 YSYEKL. The CDR3 is 16 amino acids. Trimming cost V 0 bases and J 9 bases; bases outside gene matches: 8. The CDR3 sequence: CASSQDFPSGGVAQYF. DNA of the CDR3: TGCGCCAGCAGCCAAGATTTTCCTAGCGGGGGGGTGGCCCAGTACTTC.

V usage is TRBV19 and J usage is TRBJ1-3, with TRBD1 matching 12 bases. Trimming at V came to 0 bases and at J to 1 base, leaving 7 bases not matched to a gene. Germline assignment: CDR1 LNHDA and CDR2 SQIVND (reference sequence). The CDR3 spans 19 residues. The CDR3 nucleotides read TGTGCCAGTAGTATAGATGGGTGGGGACAGGGGGCATCTGGAAACACCATATATTTT. Translating it yields CASSIDGWGQGASGNTIYF.

The V and J genes are TRBV18 and TRBJ1-2; D gene unclear. Germline values: CDR1 KGHSH, CDR2 LQKENI. Trimming shortened V by 3 bases and J by 5 bases, and 7 bases separated the two germline ends. CDR3 length: 12 residues. CDR3 protein: CASSPLLYGYTF. The DNA for the CDR3 is TGTGCCAGCTCACCTCTCCTGTATGGCTACACCTTC.

There are a few counts of this clone. The chain uses TRBV7-2 and TRBJ2-3; 15 bases are a match to TRBD2. The CDR3 spans 17 residues. V dropped 5 bases and J dropped 3; count of bases not matched to a gene: 6. Germline-derived CDR1 and CDR2 are SGHTA and FQGNSA. In DNA, the CDR3 is TGTGCCAGCAGCCGGGGACTAGCGGGGGGTGGGACAGATACGCAGTATTTT. Its protein product is CASSRGLAGGGTDTQYF.

This chain joins TRBV2 and TRBJ2-5; D perhaps matches TRBD1 (5 bases). CDR3 size: 12 residues. Per the germline V gene, CDR1 is SNHLY and CDR2 is FYNNEI. V was pared by 6 bases and J by 4 bases, with 9 bases between. CDR3 residues: CASRGVGETQYF. The CDR3 bases are TGTGCCAGCAGAGGGGTAGGAGAGACCCAGTACTTC.

The chain is built from TRBV28 and TRBJ1-2; 10 bases match TRBD1. This CDR3 is 15 amino acids long. V shed 1 base and J 3 bases; nucleotides not matched to a gene: 2. From germline, CDR1 is MDHEN and CDR2 SYDVKM. The CDR3 protein is CASSLYGTGDYGYTF. The CDR3 DNA follows: TGTGCCAGCAGTTTATACGGGACAGGGGACTATGGCTACACCTTC.